These 30 T cell receptor beta chains share one sample of origin, sequenced in a study of blood T cell repertoires in COVID-19. Sequencing used immunoSEQ multiplex PCR; TCRdb keeps in-frame clones, though not all of them. Here the sample spans under 95,000 clones, approximately 90% being singletons. The source material was peripheral blood. The receptor set was obtained from a man in his forties or fifties with COVID-19, enrolled during active disease.

This clone was seen a few times. The rearrangement uses TRBV4-1 and TRBJ2-7; TRBD2 matches at 8 bases. Germline V gene data show CDR1 as MGHRA and CDR2 as YSYEKL. This CDR3 spans 15 amino acids. V dropped 1 base and J dropped 1; count of bases not matched to a gene: 3. CDR3 loop: CASSQGVAGSYEQYF. The CDR3, as DNA: TGCGCCAGCAGCCAAGGGGTAGCGGGGTCCTACGAGCAGTACTTC.

The CDR3 is CASSQDPQGDEQFF. The CDR3 nucleotides read TGCGCCAGCAGCCAAGATCCACAGGGCGATGAGCAGTTCTTC. V usage is TRBV4-1 and J usage is TRBJ2-1, with D tentatively TRBD1 (6 bases). This CDR3 has 14 residues. With 0 bases removed from V and 8 bases from J, the gap between germline ends came to 11 bases. The germline CDR1 and CDR2 sequences are MGHRA and YSYEKL.

The rearrangement joins TRBV19 to TRBJ2-4; 9 bases match TRBD1. This CDR3 contains 20 residues. V lost 3 bases to trimming and J lost 1 base; unmatched junction nucleotides: 16. Germline CDR1 reads LNHDA; CDR2 reads SQIVND (reference sequence). The CDR3 loop is CASSMIVPGQGSAAKNIQYF. In DNA, the CDR3 is TGTGCCAGTAGTATGATCGTCCCGGGACAGGGATCGGCGGCCAAAAACATTCAGTACTTC.

This chain uses TRBV5-1 with TRBJ1-2; TRBD1 might be the D (6 bases). V lost 4 bases and J lost 7, with 17 bases in between. Germline CDR1 and CDR2: SGHRS and YFSETQ. The CDR3 loop spans 14 amino acids. As DNA, the CDR3 is TGCGCCAGCAGCCCACAGGGAGGGGGTATTGGCTACACCTTC. The encoded protein is CASSPQGGGIGYTF.

This chain links TRBV6-5 with TRBJ2-1, with D possibly TRBD2 on 5 matching bases. Germline V CDR1 and CDR2: MNHEY, SVGAGI. V was clipped by 0 bases and J by 6 bases, with 6 bases between them. The CDR3 spans 13 residues. CDR3 region: CASSYSSANEQFF. The CDR3 DNA reads as TGTGCCAGCAGTTACTCTAGCGCCAATGAGCAGTTCTTC.

The CDR3 spells CASSLGVGSYNEQFF. The CDR3 bases are TGTGCCAGCAGCTTAGGAGTTGGCTCCTACAATGAGCAGTTCTTC. This chain joins TRBV7-2 and TRBJ2-1; D uncertain. This CDR3 is 15 amino acids long. Trimming took off 1 base at V and 0 bases at J, with 7 bases between the two ends. Germline V gene data show CDR1 as SGHTA and CDR2 as FQGNSA. Complete variable domain (other parts from reference TRBV7-2 and TRBJ2-1): GAGVSQSPSNKVTEKGKDVELRCDPISGHTALYWYRQSLGQGLEFLIYFQGNSAPDKSGLPSDRFSAERTGGSVSTLTIQRTQQEDSAVYLCASSLGVGSYNEQFFGPGTRLTVL.

The chain joins TRBV6-2 or TRBV6-3 to TRBJ1-5; D may be TRBD1 (5 bases). CDR3 length: 14 amino acids. Germline V CDR1 and CDR2: MNHEY, SVGEGT. Between the trimmed V and J ends, which lost 6 bases and 1 base, there was a span of 10 bases. CDR3 sequence reads: CASSMTESNQPQHF. The DNA of the CDR3 is TGTGCCAGCAGCATGACAGAAAGCAATCAGCCCCAGCATTTT.

J is TRBJ2-1 and V is TRBV18; 8 bases are shared with TRBD1. V shed 10 bases, J shed 3 bases, and the junction held 5 bases outside the gene matches. In germline, CDR1 is KGHSH, CDR2 LQKENI. The CDR3 spans 13 residues. The CDR3 region has the DNA TGTGCCACCTCCGGGACAGGCTACAATGAGCAGTTCTTC. It translates to CATSGTGYNEQFF.

This chain uses TRBV7-2 with TRBJ1-3; TRBD1 might be the D (5 bases). Germline CDR1 reads SGHTA; CDR2 reads FQGNSA. Trimming shortened V by 0 bases and J by 2 bases, and 11 bases separated the two germline ends. CDR3 length: 16 residues. CDR3 amino acids: CASSLAWTNPGNTIYF. DNA for the CDR3: TGTGCCAGCAGCTTAGCCTGGACAAACCCTGGAAACACCATATATTTT. The variable domain in full, with the rest retrieved from reference TRBV7-2 and TRBJ1-3, is GAGVSQSPSNKVTEKGKDVELRCDPISGHTALYWYRQSLGQGLEFLIYFQGNSAPDKSGLPSDRFSAERTGGSVSTLTIQRTQQEDSAVYLCASSLAWTNPGNTIYFGEGSWLTVV.

The chain couples TRBV28 to TRBJ1-5; 8 nucleotides agree with TRBD1. CDR1 is MDHEN and CDR2 is SYDVKM in the germline V gene. The junction had 8 bases not matched to a gene; V was cut back by 0 bases and J by 4 bases. CDR3 length equals 17 residues. CDR3: CASSLWRGQGLNQPQHF. The CDR3 DNA reads TGTGCCAGCAGTTTATGGAGAGGACAGGGTTTAAATCAGCCCCAGCATTTT.

The rearrangement joins TRBV24-1 to TRBJ2-7; no reliable D call. This CDR3 comprises 13 residues. V was clipped by 2 bases and J by 0 bases, with 4 bases between them. Germline CDR1 is KGHDR and CDR2 is SFDVKD. CDR3 amino acids: CATSDSSSYEQYF. The DNA for the CDR3 is TGTGCCACCAGTGATTCTAGCTCCTACGAGCAGTACTTC.

The chain has TRBV6-2 or TRBV6-3 and TRBJ2-4, with 9 bases matching TRBD1. Germline CDR1 reads MNHEY; CDR2 reads SVGEGT. CDR3 length: 16 residues. V lost 6 bases to trimming and J lost 6 bases; unmatched junction nucleotides: 12. This CDR3 reads CASSPNWGQGGNIQYF. CDR3 nucleotides: TGTGCCAGCAGCCCTAACTGGGGACAGGGCGGAAACATTCAGTACTTC.

V usage is TRBV28 and J usage is TRBJ1-5; 9 bases agree with TRBD1. CDR3 size: 14 residues. The trim removed 3 bases at V and 6 bases at J, leaving 3 bases unmatched. Per germline, CDR1 MDHEN and CDR2 SYDVKM. CDR3 sequence reads: CASSFLDRGQPQHF. The DNA of the CDR3 is TGTGCCAGCAGTTTTTTGGACAGGGGTCAGCCCCAGCATTTT.

In its sample, this clone was seen once. The V call is TRBV5-3, the J call TRBJ1-5; possibly TRBD1 for D (6 bases). TRBV5-3 is given ORF status, its function remaining uncertain. V shed 0 bases and J shed 0 bases, with 13 bases lying between them. The CDR3 is 17 residues long. The DNA of the CDR3 is TGTGCCAGAAGCTTGGCCGGGACAAACTATAGCAATCAGCCCCAGCATTTT. Amino acids: CARSLAGTNYSNQPQHF.

The chain employs TRBV7-9 and TRBJ1-1; D is perhaps TRBD1 (6 bases). Trimming stripped 5 bases from V and 4 bases from J, with 14 bases between. There are 14 residues in the CDR3. CDR1 is SEHNR and CDR2 is FQNEAQ in the germline V gene (reference sequence). CDR3 bases: TGTGCCAGCAGCCGGACAGAAGTGGTCACTGAAGCTTTCTTT. Its translation is CASSRTEVVTEAFF.

The J gene is TRBJ2-1, the V gene TRBV5-1; D is possibly TRBD2 (6 bases). V was pared by 0 bases and J by 6 bases, with 10 bases between. Germline V gives CDR1 SGHRS, CDR2 YFSETQ. This CDR3 has 14 residues. The CDR3 DNA is TGCGCCAGCAGCTTGGGTGTGGGGGGCAATGAGCAGTTCTTC. Its protein is CASSLGVGGNEQFF.

V gene TRBV4-1 combines with J gene TRBJ1-6, with no clear D. Germline V lookup: CDR1 MGHRA, CDR2 YSYEKL. V lost 0 bases to trimming and J lost 8 bases, with 11 bases between them. The CDR3 runs 15 residues. CDR3 nucleotides: TGCGCCAGCAGCCAAGATTACTCACGAGATTCACCCCTCCACTTT. The encoded protein is CASSQDYSRDSPLHF.

This clone showed up just a few times. This sequence joins TRBV2 and TRBJ2-2, with 7 bases fitting TRBD2. The V gene's germline CDR1 is SNHLY and CDR2 FYNNEI. This CDR3 has 12 residues. J lost 6 bases, V lost 8 bases, and 3 bases had no gene match. CDR3 DNA: TGTGCCAGCGGGAGGGCCCCCGGGGAGCTGTTTTTT. This encodes CASGRAPGELFF.

The chain links TRBV7-2 to TRBJ2-5, with TRBD2 matching over 10 bases. With 1 base clipped from V and 5 bases from J, the junction kept 7 bases outside the gene matches. Germline V gene sequence: CDR1 SGHTA, CDR2 FQGNSA. The CDR3 is 16 residues long. In DNA form, the CDR3 reads TGTGCCAGCAGCTTAGAGGCTAGCGGGAGTATCGAGACCCAGTACTTC. Its translation: CASSLEASGSIETQYF.

The chain joins TRBV6-5 to TRBJ2-2, with TRBD2 identical over 7 bases. The germline V gene has CDR1 MNHEY and CDR2 SVGAGI. The CDR3 has 15 amino acids. Germline trimming cut 3 bases from V and 2 bases from J; bases unmatched to any gene: 3. CDR3: CASSYRGSNTGELFF. CDR3 bases: TGTGCCAGCAGTTATCGCGGGAGTAACACCGGGGAGCTGTTTTTT.

The chain couples TRBV3-1 (or the pseudogene TRBV3-2) to TRBJ2-2, with TRBD2 identical over 9 bases. The ends lost 4 bases at V and 5 bases at J; junction bases unmatched: 2. There are 14 residues in the CDR3. Germline CDR1 LGHDT, CDR2 YNNKEL (reference sequence). CDR3 in amino acids: CASSPLAGTGELFF. The CDR3 DNA sequence: TGTGCCAGCAGCCCGCTAGCGGGAACCGGGGAGCTGTTTTTT.

V and J are TRBV19 and TRBJ2-4; D remains unclear. Germline V lookup: CDR1 LNHDA, CDR2 SQIVND (reference sequence). The CDR3 totals 15 residues. The V gene lost 5 bases and the J gene lost 0 bases, with 11 bases spanning the gap. The CDR3 DNA reads TGTGCCAGTAGTCGAGTTGGGCTAGCCAAAAACATTCAGTACTTC. Its protein is CASSRVGLAKNIQYF.

The V and J genes are TRBV19 and TRBJ2-7; D might be TRBD1 (5 bases). Germline CDR1 reads LNHDA; CDR2 reads SQIVND (reference sequence). The CDR3 runs to 12 residues. V shed 6 bases and J shed 6 bases, with 12 bases lying between them. CDR3 sequence: CASRFQGGEQYF. The CDR3 DNA reads TGTGCCAGTAGATTCCAGGGCGGCGAGCAGTACTTC.

The chain recombines TRBV11-2 with TRBJ1-1; D ambiguous. The CDR3 spans 14 residues. Germline V gives CDR1 SGHAT, CDR2 FQNNGV. With 3 bases removed from V and 3 bases from J, the gap between germline ends came to 11 bases. CDR3 loop: CASSFGSSDTEAFF. CDR3 nucleotide sequence: TGTGCCAGCAGCTTCGGGTCCTCCGACACTGAAGCTTTCTTT.

The chain uses TRBV9 and TRBJ2-1; TRBD2 aligns across 11 bases. CDR3 length: 18 amino acids. Germline CDR1 is SGDLS and CDR2 is YYNGEE. V was clipped by 3 bases and J by 0 bases; unmatched bases: 8. DNA of the CDR3: TGTGCCAGCAGCGCAACTAGCGGGGGAACGAGCTCCTACAATGAGCAGTTCTTC. Protein: CASSATSGGTSSYNEQFF.

The chain has TRBV5-4 and TRBJ1-2, with 7 nucleotides matching TRBD1. With 0 bases clipped from V and 3 bases from J, the junction kept 2 bases outside the gene matches. The CDR3 has 14 amino acids. Germline lookup yields CDR1 SGHNT and CDR2 YYREEE (reference sequence). The CDR3 sequence is CASSLAGTDYGYTF. The CDR3 coding sequence is TGTGCCAGCAGCTTGGCCGGGACAGACTATGGCTACACCTTC.

The chain joins TRBV28 to TRBJ2-1; 9 nucleotides line up with TRBD2. Germline V CDR1 and CDR2: MDHEN, SYDVKM. CDR3 size: 14 residues. The V gene end was trimmed by 11 bases and the J gene end by 3 bases; junction bases not matched to a gene: 8. CDR3 nucleotide sequence: TGTGCCTCCACCGGGACTAGCAGCTACAATGAGCAGTTCTTC. Encoded protein: CASTGTSSYNEQFF.

The chain employs TRBV18 and TRBJ2-7; 13 bases are a match to TRBD2. This CDR3 is built from 15 residues. Losses at the gene ends were 6 bases for V and 5 bases for J; bases not matched to a gene: 7. Germline V lookup: CDR1 KGHSH, CDR2 LQKENI. CDR3: CASSPGLAGIHEQYF. The CDR3 DNA is TGTGCCAGCTCCCCGGGACTAGCGGGAATCCACGAGCAGTACTTC.

The V call is TRBV9, the J call TRBJ1-3; D gene ambiguous. V lost 3 bases and J 0 bases, leaving 19 bases between the germline ends. Germline loops: CDR1 SGDLS, CDR2 YYNGEE. CDR3 length: 18 amino acids. DNA of the CDR3: TGTGCCAGCAGCGACCCTCGGGCGGGAGGGCTCTCTGGAAACACCATATATTTT. This codes for CASSDPRAGGLSGNTIYF.

The chain links TRBV9 to TRBJ2-5; perhaps TRBD2 as D (6 bases). The CDR3 runs 15 residues. V gave up 0 bases and J gave up 2 bases, with 11 bases separating them. CDR1 is SGDLS, CDR2 YYNGEE, per germline. CDR3 sequence: CASSVDTGEQETQYF. The CDR3 DNA reads TGTGCCAGCAGCGTAGACACGGGGGAACAAGAGACCCAGTACTTC.